The 24 T cell receptor beta chains listed next were all sequenced from one sample in a study of vaccination and CD4 T cells after COVID-19. These receptors' targets are unknown. Cultured CD4+ T cell DNA underwent sequencing with the Oncomine TCR Beta short-read assay. Each CDR3 protein gets one entry after TCRdb re-called the PCR reads with MiXCR. This table holds roughly 7,600 distinct CDR3 sequences, about a fifth found once. Treatment indicated: approximately nine-day PBMC culture with coronavirus spike peptide pools or control peptides (ViraFEST assay). Sequenced here: CD4+ T cells from blood, cultured in vitro, sampled after SARS-CoV-2 vaccination. The source of these receptors is a human donor who had recovered from COVID-19.

The table lists this clonotype with a few counts. The rearrangement joins TRBV24-1 to TRBJ2-3; D perhaps matches TRBD1 (7 bases). This CDR3 comprises 15 residues. Germline loops: CDR1 KGHDR, CDR2 SFDVKD. Trimming pared 4 bases from V and 6 bases from J, leaving 16 bases between. The CDR3 sequence: CATSEPGAGGDTQYF. The CDR3 region has the DNA TGTGCCACCAGTGAACCTGGAGCAGGGGGGGATACGCAGTATTTT.

There are many counts of this clonotype. The chain links TRBV7-9 to TRBJ2-3, with 8 bases matching TRBD2. V was clipped by 4 bases and J by 2 bases; unmatched bases: 8. Per germline, CDR1 SEHNR and CDR2 FQNEAQ (reference sequence). The CDR3 loop spans 16 amino acids. The CDR3 protein is CASSYGLAPHTDTQYF. In DNA form, the CDR3 reads TGTGCCAGCAGCTACGGACTAGCCCCACACACAGATACGCAGTATTTT.

V is TRBV20-1 and J is TRBJ2-6; D call uncertain. There are 14 residues in the CDR3. V was cut by 3 bases and J by 2 bases, with 8 bases left in between. CDR1 and CDR2 (germline): DFQATT, SNEGSKA (reference sequence). CDR3 in amino acids: CSASVSAGANVLTF. In nucleotides, the CDR3 is TGCAGTGCTAGCGTATCTGCTGGGGCCAACGTCCTGACTTTC.

This chain uses TRBV10-2 with TRBJ2-3; no reliable D call. The CDR3 extends over 11 amino acids. The ends were cut back, 4 bases at V and 4 bases at J, with 3 bases in the middle. Germline CDR1 is WSHSY and CDR2 is SAAADI. This chain's CDR3 is CASSASDTQYF. The CDR3 coding sequence is TGCGCCAGCAGTGCATCAGATACGCAGTATTTT.

The chain carries TRBV24-1 and TRBJ2-3; D remains unclear. Trimming took off 5 bases at V and 3 bases at J, with 14 bases between the two ends. There are 15 residues in the CDR3. Germline CDR1 reads KGHDR; CDR2 reads SFDVKD. The DNA for the CDR3 is TGTGCCACCAGTGTCGGGTCCCCTCAAACAGATACGCAGTATTTT. As protein: CATSVGSPQTDTQYF.

The rearrangement uses TRBV10-3 and TRBJ2-3; 9 bases line up with TRBD2. The trim removed 4 bases at V and 4 bases at J, leaving 12 bases unmatched. CDR3 length: 17 amino acids. CDR1 and CDR2 from the germline V gene are ENHRY and SYGVKD. The CDR3 bases are TGTGCCATCAGTGTGGGGTCTAGCGGGGCCGGCTCAGATACGCAGTATTTT. Amino acids: CAISVGSSGAGSDTQYF.

The chain links TRBV6-2 or TRBV6-3 to TRBJ2-3; D gene uncertain. CDR1 is MNHEY, CDR2 SVGEGT, per germline. V gave up 7 bases and J gave up 2 bases, with 16 bases separating them. CDR3 length: 15 amino acids. Here the CDR3 DNA reads TGTGCCAGCAAGGATTGGGATTCAGACACAGATACGCAGTATTTT. This translates into CASKDWDSDTDTQYF.

This chain joins TRBV5-4 and TRBJ1-1; D not certain. From germline, CDR1 is SGHNT and CDR2 YYREEE (reference sequence). V was cut by 2 bases and J by 2 bases, with 13 bases left in between. The CDR3 contains 15 residues. The CDR3 bases are TGTGCCAGCAGCTTTGGTGCCGACCTAAACACTGAAGCTTTCTTT. Amino acids: CASSFGADLNTEAFF.

This chain joins TRBV28 and TRBJ2-1, with 7 nucleotides matching TRBD1. The trim removed 3 bases at V and 6 bases at J, leaving 8 bases unmatched. This CDR3 is built from 15 residues. The germline gives CDR1 MDHEN, CDR2 SYDVKM. This CDR3 is CASSFHRGKINEQFF. For the CDR3, the DNA is TGTGCCAGCAGTTTCCACAGGGGAAAGATCAATGAGCAGTTCTTC.

This clonotype was seen at least ten times. This chain joins TRBV15 and TRBJ1-2; TRBD1 agrees at 9 bases. The germline gives CDR1 LNHNV, CDR2 YYDKDF (reference sequence). The V segment lost 5 bases and the J segment 5 bases; nucleotides outside the gene matches: 15. The CDR3 covers 17 residues. The DNA of the CDR3 is TGTGCCACCAGCCCTTCTCCCGGGACAGGGAACTTTTATGGCTACACCTTC. Protein product: CATSPSPGTGNFYGYTF. Supplemented by reference TRBV15 and TRBJ1-2, the full variable domain reads DAMVIQNPRYQVTQFGKPVTLSCSQTLNHNVMYWYQQKSSQAPKLLFHYYDKDFNNEADTPDNFQSRRPNTSFCFLDIRSPGLGDTAMYLCATSPSPGTGNFYGYTFGSGTRLTVV.

This clonotype was detected many times. This chain links TRBV27 with TRBJ2-7; D unresolved. CDR3 length: 9 residues. The germline V gene has CDR1 MNHEY and CDR2 SMNVEV (reference sequence). CDR3 coding DNA: TGTGCTGTGGGGTACGAGCAGTACTTC. Translating gives CAVGYEQYF.

The table lists this clonotype with a few counts. V usage is TRBV6-1 and J usage is TRBJ1-5; D is undetermined. The CDR3 length is 13 residues. The germline V gene encodes CDR1 MNHNS and CDR2 SASEGT. V was shortened by 2 bases and J by 7 bases, with 9 bases between the two germline ends. Written as DNA, the CDR3 is TGTGCCAGCAGTGAAAGGTTACGGCAGCCCCAGCATTTT. It is translated as CASSERLRQPQHF.

This rearrangement joins TRBV18 to TRBJ2-3; D is uncertain. V was pared by 3 bases and J by 0 bases, with 13 bases between. CDR3 length: 16 amino acids. Looked up from germline, CDR1 is KGHSH and CDR2 is LQKENI. The CDR3 DNA reads as TGTGCCAGCTCACCTCCGGGCCGCGCCAGCACAGATACGCAGTATTTT. Its translation: CASSPPGRASTDTQYF.

This rearrangement joins TRBV20-1 to TRBJ1-2; D gene uncertain. V was trimmed by 4 bases and J by 0 bases, leaving 18 bases between them. This CDR3 is built from 16 residues. Germline CDR1 is DFQATT and CDR2 is SNEGSKA (reference sequence). The CDR3 DNA reads TGCAGTGCTATCCACTTCGACTCCCGGGCTAACTATGGCTACACCTTC. Amino acid sequence: CSAIHFDSRANYGYTF.

By share, this clonotype ranks as large. The gene calls are TRBV10-1 and TRBJ2-5, with 7 nucleotides matching TRBD2. Trimming took 5 bases from V and 1 from J; bases not matched to a gene: 4. The CDR3 contains 14 residues. The V gene's germline CDR1 is WNHNN and CDR2 SYGVQD (reference sequence). The CDR3 DNA sequence: TGCGCCAGCAGTCCCGGGACTACCCAAGAGACCCAGTACTTC. This translates into CASSPGTTQETQYF.

The rearrangement joins TRBV6-4 to TRBJ2-3; D is tentatively TRBD1 or TRBD2 (5 bases each). V lost 0 bases to trimming and J lost 7 bases, with 14 bases between them. Germline V gene sequence: CDR1 MRHNA, CDR2 SNTAGT. This CDR3 comprises 15 residues. The chain's CDR3 is CASSDSRGLLNTQYF. The DNA for the CDR3 is TGTGCCAGCAGTGACTCACGGGGCCTTCTTAATACGCAGTATTTT.

V usage is TRBV28 and J usage is TRBJ2-2; 10 bases are shared with TRBD2. Germline V CDR1 and CDR2: MDHEN, SYDVKM. The trim removed 5 bases at V and 0 bases at J, leaving 12 bases unmatched. The CDR3 spans 19 residues. CDR3 in DNA: TGTGCCAGCAGTCCCGATTGGCGGACTAGCGGTACGAACACCGGGGAGCTGTTTTTT. This gives the protein CASSPDWRTSGTNTGELFF.

To note about this clonotype: With a much larger clone just one base away, this may be a read error. The CDR3 sequence is CASSLYTRTGEGHTF. DNA of the CDR3: TGTGCCAGCAGCTTATATACGCGGACAGGGGAAGGCCACACCTTC. The V and J genes are TRBV7-2 and TRBJ1-2, with 9 bases that match TRBD1. V lost 2 bases and J lost 12; bases outside the gene matches: 13. The germline V gene encodes CDR1 SGHTA and CDR2 FQGNSA. The length of the CDR3 is 15 residues.

This clonotype was observed a handful of times. This sequence joins TRBV4-2 and TRBJ1-6; TRBD1 matches at 8 bases. The junction had 12 bases not matched to a gene; V was cut back by 4 bases and J by 10 bases. CDR1 is LGHNA and CDR2 is YNFKEQ in the germline V gene. This CDR3 has 16 amino acids. DNA of the CDR3: TGTGCCAGCAGCCCCTCACAGGGGGAAAGGGGATCACCCCTCCACTTT. Protein product: CASSPSQGERGSPLHF.

The chain combines TRBV6-2 or TRBV6-3 with TRBJ2-1; 8 bases match TRBD2. Germline lookup yields CDR1 MNHEY and CDR2 SVGEGT. The CDR3 is 14 residues long. Germline trimming cut 2 bases from V and 7 bases from J; bases unmatched to any gene: 4. CDR3 nucleotides: TGTGCCAGCAGTTACATCAGCGGGAGTAATGAGCAGTTCTTC. This translates into CASSYISGSNEQFF.

This clonotype was counted a few times. The V gene is TRBV25-1, the J gene TRBJ1-2, with D uncertain. In germline, CDR1 is MGHDK, CDR2 SYGVNS. The CDR3 loop spans 13 amino acids. V dropped 3 bases and J dropped 1 base, with 6 bases sitting between them. CDR3 coding DNA: TGTGCCAGCAGTGAGGCCTATAACTATGGCTACACCTTC. As protein: CASSEAYNYGYTF.

This clonotype came up a few times. The gene calls are TRBV7-2 and TRBJ2-1; a weak D match, TRBD2 (5 bases). CDR3 length: 15 residues. V lost 5 bases to trimming and J lost 5 bases, with 16 bases between them. The germline V gene encodes CDR1 SGHTA and CDR2 FQGNSA. CDR3 amino acids: CASSHGLTRNNEQFF. The CDR3 DNA is TGTGCCAGCAGCCACGGACTGACTCGAAACAATGAGCAGTTCTTC. Filled out from reference TRBV7-2 and TRBJ2-1, the complete variable domain reads GAGVSQSPSNKVTEKGKDVELRCDPISGHTALYWYRQSLGQGLEFLIYFQGNSAPDKSGLPSDRFSAERTGGSVSTLTIQRTQQEDSAVYLCASSHGLTRNNEQFFGPGTRLTVL.

The chain is built from TRBV20-1 and TRBJ2-7; unclear D gene. CDR1 is DFQATT and CDR2 is SNEGSKA in the germline V gene (reference sequence). Trimming cost V 3 bases and J 4 bases, with 10 bases left between them. The CDR3 is 12 amino acids. The CDR3 bases are TGCAGTGCTAGTTCCACGTCTTACGAGCAGTACTTC. Translating gives CSASSTSYEQYF.

This clonotype is termed medium-sized. The chain employs TRBV20-1 and TRBJ2-5; tentatively, D is TRBD1 (5 bases). The CDR3 runs to 12 residues. Germline CDR1 DFQATT, CDR2 SNEGSKA (reference sequence). V was pared by 3 bases and J by 5 bases, with 10 bases between. The CDR3 DNA follows: TGCAGTGCTAGGGGCCCAGGGGAGACCCAGTACTTC. As protein: CSARGPGETQYF.